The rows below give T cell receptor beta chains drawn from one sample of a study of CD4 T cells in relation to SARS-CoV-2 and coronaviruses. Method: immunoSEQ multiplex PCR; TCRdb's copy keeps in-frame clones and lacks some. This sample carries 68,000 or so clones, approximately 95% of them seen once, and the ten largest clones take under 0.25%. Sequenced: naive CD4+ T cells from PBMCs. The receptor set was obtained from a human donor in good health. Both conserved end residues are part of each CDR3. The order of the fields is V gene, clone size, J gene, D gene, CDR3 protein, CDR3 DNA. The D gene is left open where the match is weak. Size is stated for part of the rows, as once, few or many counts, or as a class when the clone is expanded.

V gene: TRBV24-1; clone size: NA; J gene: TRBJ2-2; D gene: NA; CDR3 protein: CATSDFGTSNTGELFF; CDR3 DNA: TGTGCCACCAGTGATTTCGGGACATCGAACACCGGGGAGCTGTTTTTT
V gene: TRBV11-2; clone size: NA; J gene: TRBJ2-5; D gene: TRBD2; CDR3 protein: CASSLLAGGETQYF; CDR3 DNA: TGTGCCAGCAGCCTACTAGCGGGAGGAGAGACCCAGTACTTC
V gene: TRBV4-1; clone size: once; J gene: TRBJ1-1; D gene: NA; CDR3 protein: CASSSRRGLNTEAFF; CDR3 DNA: TGCGCCAGCAGTTCTAGACGGGGTTTGAACACTGAAGCTTTCTTT
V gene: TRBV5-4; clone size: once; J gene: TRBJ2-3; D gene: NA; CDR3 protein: CASSTRDGADTQYF; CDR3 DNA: TGTGCCAGCAGCACCAGGGACGGGGCAGATACGCAGTATTTT
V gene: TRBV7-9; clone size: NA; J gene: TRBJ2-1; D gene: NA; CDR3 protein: CASSLLTGYNEQFF; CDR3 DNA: TGTGCCAGCAGCTTACTTACAGGCTACAATGAGCAGTTCTTC
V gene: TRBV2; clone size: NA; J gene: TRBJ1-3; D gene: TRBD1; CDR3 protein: CASSEFPGGWVNTIYF; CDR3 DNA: TGTGCCAGCAGTGAATTCCCAGGGGGCTGGGTAAACACCATATATTTT
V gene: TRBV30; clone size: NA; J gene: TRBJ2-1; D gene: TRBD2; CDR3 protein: CAYNYERTSGGRSSYNEQFF; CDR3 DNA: TGTGCCTACAACTACGAAAGGACTAGCGGGGGGCGGAGCTCCTACAATGAGCAGTTCTTC
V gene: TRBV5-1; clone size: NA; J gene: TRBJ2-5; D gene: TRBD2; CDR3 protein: CASSLRLAGGSGETQYF; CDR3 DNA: TGCGCCAGCAGCCTTCGACTAGCGGGAGGATCGGGAGAGACCCAGTACTTC
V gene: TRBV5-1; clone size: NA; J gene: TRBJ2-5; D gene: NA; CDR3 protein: CASSQQETQYF; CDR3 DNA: TGCGCCAGCAGCCAACAGGAGACCCAGTACTTC
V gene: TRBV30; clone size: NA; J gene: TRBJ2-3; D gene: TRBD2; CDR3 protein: CAWTKGLAGSTDTQYF; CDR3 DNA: TGTGCCTGGACAAAGGGACTAGCGGGAAGCACAGATACGCAGTATTTT
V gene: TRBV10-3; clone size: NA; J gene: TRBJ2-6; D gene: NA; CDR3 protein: CAISDGYSPSGANVLTF; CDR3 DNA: TGTGCCATCAGTGACGGATACAGTCCCTCTGGGGCCAACGTCCTGACTTTC